This T cell receptor (beta chain) was captured in a study of T cells in Graves' hyperthyroidism and ophthalmopathy. Study results and limitations: Among thyroid clonotypes expanded above 0.001, most also appeared in blood.

CDR1 KGHDR and CDR2 SFDVKD come from the germline V gene. The CDR3 totals 13 residues. The V end was cut by 5 bases, the J end by 8 bases, with 12 bases between. This clonotype was picked up many times. Its antigen is unknown. Amplification of TCR beta CDR3 regions used RNA as the template. HTBI primers drove first-round RT-PCR of the TCR CDR3. TCRdb re-called the multiplex PCR reads through MiXCR, storing one row per CDR3 protein. The sample lists about 640,000 distinct CDR3 sequences, under 25% occurring once. Those patients with uncontrolled infection, other autoimmune disease, pregnancy or lactation were excluded. Thyroid ultrasound and orbital computed tomography, with clinical symptoms and serum thyroxine and TRAb, informed diagnoses.

J is TRBJ2-1 and V is TRBV24-1; D assignment may be TRBD1 or TRBD2 (6 bases each). The receptor was derived from a man under 40 with Graves' ophthalmopathy. Sample: blood. The DNA for the CDR3 is TGTGCCACCAGTGCGGGGGCCATTGATGAGCAGTTCTTC. Protein: CATSAGAIDEQFF.